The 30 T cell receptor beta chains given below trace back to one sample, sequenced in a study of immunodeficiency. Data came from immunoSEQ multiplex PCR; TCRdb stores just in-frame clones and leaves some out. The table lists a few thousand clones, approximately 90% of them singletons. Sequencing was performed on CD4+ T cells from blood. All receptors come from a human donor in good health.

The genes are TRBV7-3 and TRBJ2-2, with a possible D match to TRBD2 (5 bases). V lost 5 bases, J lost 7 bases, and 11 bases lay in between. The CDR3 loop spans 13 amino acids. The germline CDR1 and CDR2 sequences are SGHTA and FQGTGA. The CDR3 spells CASSPIEGGELFF. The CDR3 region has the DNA TGTGCCAGCAGCCCGATTGAGGGCGGGGAGCTGTTTTTT.

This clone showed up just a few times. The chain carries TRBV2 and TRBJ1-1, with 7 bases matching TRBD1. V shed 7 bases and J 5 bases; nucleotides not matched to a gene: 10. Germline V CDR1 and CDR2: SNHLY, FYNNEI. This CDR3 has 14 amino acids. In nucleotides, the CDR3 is TGTGCCAGCACCGTCCAGGGGGTGAGGACTGAAGCTTTCTTT. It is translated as CASTVQGVRTEAFF.

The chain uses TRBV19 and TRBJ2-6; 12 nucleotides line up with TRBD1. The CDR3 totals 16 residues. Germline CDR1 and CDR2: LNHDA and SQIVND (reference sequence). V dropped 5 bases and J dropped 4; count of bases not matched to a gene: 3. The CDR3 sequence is CASSGTGGGGANVLTF. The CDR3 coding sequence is TGTGCCAGTAGTGGGACAGGGGGCGGAGGGGCCAACGTCCTGACTTTC.

CDR3 bases: TGCAGTGCCACCTGGACAGGGAAAGCTTTCTTT. Translation: CSATWTGKAFF. This chain joins TRBV20-1 and TRBJ1-1; 8 positions match TRBD1. Trimming at V came to 6 bases and at J to 9 bases, leaving 6 bases not matched to a gene. This CDR3 region has 11 residues. Germline lookup yields CDR1 DFQATT and CDR2 SNEGSKA (reference sequence).

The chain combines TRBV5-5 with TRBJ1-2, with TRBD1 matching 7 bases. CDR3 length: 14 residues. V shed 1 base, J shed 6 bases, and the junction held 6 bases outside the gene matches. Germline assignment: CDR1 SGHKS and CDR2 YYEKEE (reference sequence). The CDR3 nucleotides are TGTGCCAGCAGCTTGACCCCAGGGGGGAATGGCTACACCTTC. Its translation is CASSLTPGGNGYTF.

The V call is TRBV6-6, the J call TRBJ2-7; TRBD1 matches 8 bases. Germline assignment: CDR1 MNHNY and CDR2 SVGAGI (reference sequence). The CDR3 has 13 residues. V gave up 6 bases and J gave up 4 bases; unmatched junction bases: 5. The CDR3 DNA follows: TGTGCCAGCAGAGGACAGGGAACATACGAGCAGTACTTC. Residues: CASRGQGTYEQYF.

The CDR3 region is CASSNPLGGWEKLFF. DNA of the CDR3: TGTGCCAGTAGTAACCCTCTCGGGGGATGGGAAAAACTGTTTTTT. V and J are TRBV19 and TRBJ1-4; D might be TRBD1 (5 bases). V lost 4 bases, J lost 8 bases, and 17 bases lay in between. This CDR3 comprises 15 residues. Germline V gene lookup returns CDR1 LNHDA and CDR2 SQIVND (reference sequence). The full variable domain, completed using reference TRBV19 and TRBJ1-4, is DGGITQSPKYLFRKEGQNVTLSCEQNLNHDAMYWYRQDPGQGLRLIYYSQIVNDFQKGDIAEGYSVSREKKESFPLTVTSAQKNPTAFYLCASSNPLGGWEKLFFGSGTQLSVL.

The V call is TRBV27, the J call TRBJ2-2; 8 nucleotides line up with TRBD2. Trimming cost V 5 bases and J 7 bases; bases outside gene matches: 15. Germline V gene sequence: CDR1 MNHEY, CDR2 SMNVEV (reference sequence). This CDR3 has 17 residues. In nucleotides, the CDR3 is TGTGCCAGCAGTACCCCCTACCCTCTAGCGGGCGACGGGGAGCTGTTTTTT. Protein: CASSTPYPLAGDGELFF.

This CDR3 is CSVAGAGPTDTQYF. In nucleotides, the CDR3 is TGCAGCGTTGCGGGGGCAGGACCCACAGATACGCAGTATTTT. This rearrangement joins TRBV29-1 to TRBJ2-3; D is possibly TRBD1 or TRBD2 (6 bases each). From germline, CDR1 is SQVTM and CDR2 ANQGSEA. Trimming removed 4 bases from V and 2 bases from J, with 13 bases in between. CDR3 length: 14 residues.

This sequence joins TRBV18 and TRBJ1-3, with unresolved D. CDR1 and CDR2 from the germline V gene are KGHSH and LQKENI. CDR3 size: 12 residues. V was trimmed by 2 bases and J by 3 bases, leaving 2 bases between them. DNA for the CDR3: TGTGCCAGCTCACCAGATGGAAACACCATATATTTT. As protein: CASSPDGNTIYF.

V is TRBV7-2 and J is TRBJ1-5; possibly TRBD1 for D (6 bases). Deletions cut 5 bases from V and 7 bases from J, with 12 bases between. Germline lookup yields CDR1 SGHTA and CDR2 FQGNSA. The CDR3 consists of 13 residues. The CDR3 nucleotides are TGTGCCAGCAGCGTTTCACAGGGCCAGCCCCAGCATTTT. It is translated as CASSVSQGQPQHF.

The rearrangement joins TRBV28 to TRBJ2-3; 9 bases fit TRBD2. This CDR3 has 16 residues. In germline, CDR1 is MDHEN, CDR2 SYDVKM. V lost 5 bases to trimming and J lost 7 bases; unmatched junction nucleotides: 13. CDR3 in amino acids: CASSDSAGGTPHTQYF. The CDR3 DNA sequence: TGTGCCAGCAGTGACTCAGCGGGAGGCACGCCCCATACGCAGTATTTT.

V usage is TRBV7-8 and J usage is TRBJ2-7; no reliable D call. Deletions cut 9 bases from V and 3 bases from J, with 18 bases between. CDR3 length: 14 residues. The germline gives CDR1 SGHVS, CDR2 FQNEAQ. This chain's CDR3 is CASKPRTTSYEQYF. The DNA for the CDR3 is TGTGCCAGTAAACCACGAACTACCAGCTACGAGCAGTACTTC.

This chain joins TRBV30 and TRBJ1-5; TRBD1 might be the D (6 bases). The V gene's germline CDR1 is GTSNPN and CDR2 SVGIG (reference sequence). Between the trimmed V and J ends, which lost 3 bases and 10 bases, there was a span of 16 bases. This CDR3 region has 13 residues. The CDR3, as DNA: TGTGCCTGGAGGGTGGGGGGGCTCGGTCCCCAGCATTTT. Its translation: CAWRVGGLGPQHF. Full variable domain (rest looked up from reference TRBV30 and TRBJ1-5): SQTIHQWPATLVQPVGSPLSLECTVEGTSNPNLYWYRQAAGRGLQLLFYSVGIGQISSEVPQNLSASRPQDRQFILSSKKLLLSDSGFYLCAWRVGGLGPQHFGDGTRLSIL.

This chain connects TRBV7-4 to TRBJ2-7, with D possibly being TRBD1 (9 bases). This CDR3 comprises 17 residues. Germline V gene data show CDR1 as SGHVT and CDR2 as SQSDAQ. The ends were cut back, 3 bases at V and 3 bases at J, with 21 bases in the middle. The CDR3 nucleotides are TGTGCCAGCAGCTTTAATCGGGAGGGACAGGGACACTACGAGCAGTACTTC. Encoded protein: CASSFNREGQGHYEQYF.

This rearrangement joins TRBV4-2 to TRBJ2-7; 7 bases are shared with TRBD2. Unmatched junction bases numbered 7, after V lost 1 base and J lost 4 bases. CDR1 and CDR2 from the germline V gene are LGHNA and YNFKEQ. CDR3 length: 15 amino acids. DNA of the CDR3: TGTGCCAGCAGCCAAGGGGGTAGCGGGTCATACGAGCAGTACTTC. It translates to CASSQGGSGSYEQYF.

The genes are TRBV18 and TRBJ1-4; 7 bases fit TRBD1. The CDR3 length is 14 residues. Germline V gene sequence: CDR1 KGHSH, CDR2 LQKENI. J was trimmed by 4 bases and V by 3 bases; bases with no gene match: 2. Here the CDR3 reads CASSPGQYNEKLFF. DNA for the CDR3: TGTGCCAGCTCACCGGGACAGTATAATGAAAAACTGTTTTTT.

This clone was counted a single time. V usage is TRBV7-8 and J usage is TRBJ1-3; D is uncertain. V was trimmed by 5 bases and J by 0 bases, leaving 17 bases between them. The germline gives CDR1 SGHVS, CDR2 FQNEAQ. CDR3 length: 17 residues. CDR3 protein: CASSPWYEPNSGNTIYF. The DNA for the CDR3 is TGTGCCAGCAGCCCGTGGTACGAGCCAAACTCTGGAAACACCATATATTTT.

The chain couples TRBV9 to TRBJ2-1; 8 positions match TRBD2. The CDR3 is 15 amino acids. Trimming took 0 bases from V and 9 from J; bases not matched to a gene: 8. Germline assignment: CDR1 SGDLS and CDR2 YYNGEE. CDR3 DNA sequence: TGTGCCAGCAGCGTAGGGGGACTAGATAATAGTGAGCAGTTCTTC. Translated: CASSVGGLDNSEQFF.

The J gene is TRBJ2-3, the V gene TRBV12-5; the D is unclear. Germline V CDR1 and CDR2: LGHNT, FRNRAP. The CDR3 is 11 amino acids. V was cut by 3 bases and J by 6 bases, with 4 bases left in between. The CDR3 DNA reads TGTGCTAGTGGTTTAGGTGATACGCAGTATTTT. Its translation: CASGLGDTQYF.

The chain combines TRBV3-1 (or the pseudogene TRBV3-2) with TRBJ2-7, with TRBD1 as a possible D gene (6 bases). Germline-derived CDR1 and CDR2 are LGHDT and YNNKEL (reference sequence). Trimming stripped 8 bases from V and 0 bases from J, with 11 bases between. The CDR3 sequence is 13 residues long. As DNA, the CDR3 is TGTGCCAGCCACGGGACACACTCCTACGAGCAGTACTTC. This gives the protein CASHGTHSYEQYF.

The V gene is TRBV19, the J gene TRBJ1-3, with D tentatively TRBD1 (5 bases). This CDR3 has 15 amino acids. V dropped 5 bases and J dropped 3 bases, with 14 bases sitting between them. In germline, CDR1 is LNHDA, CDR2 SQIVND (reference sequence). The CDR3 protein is CASSHPGTGGNTIYF. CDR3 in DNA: TGTGCCAGTAGTCACCCCGGGACCGGTGGAAACACCATATATTTT.

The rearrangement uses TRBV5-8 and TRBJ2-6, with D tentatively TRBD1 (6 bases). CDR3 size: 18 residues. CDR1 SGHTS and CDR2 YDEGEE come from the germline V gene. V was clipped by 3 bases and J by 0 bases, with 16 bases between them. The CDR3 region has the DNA TGTGCCAGCAGCTACCTCCCAGGGGCGGGCTCTGGGGCCAACGTCCTGACTTTC. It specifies CASSYLPGAGSGANVLTF.

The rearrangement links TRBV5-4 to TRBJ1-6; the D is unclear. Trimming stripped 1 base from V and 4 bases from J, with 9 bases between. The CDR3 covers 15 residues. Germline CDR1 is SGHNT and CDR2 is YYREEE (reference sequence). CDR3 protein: CASSLTAGYNSPLHF. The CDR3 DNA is TGTGCCAGCAGCTTGACCGCCGGGTATAATTCACCCCTCCACTTT. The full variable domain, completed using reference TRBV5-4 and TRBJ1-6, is ETGVTQSPTHLIKTRGQQVTLRCSSQSGHNTVSWYQQALGQGPQFIFQYYREEENGRGNFPPRFSGLQFPNYSSELNVNALELDDSALYLCASSLTAGYNSPLHFGNGTRLTVT.

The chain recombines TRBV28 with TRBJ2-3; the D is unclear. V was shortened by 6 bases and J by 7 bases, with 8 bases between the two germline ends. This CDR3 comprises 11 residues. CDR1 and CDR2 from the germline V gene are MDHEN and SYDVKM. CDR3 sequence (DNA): TGTGCCAGCAGCCAGACATATACGCAGTATTTT. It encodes CASSQTYTQYF.

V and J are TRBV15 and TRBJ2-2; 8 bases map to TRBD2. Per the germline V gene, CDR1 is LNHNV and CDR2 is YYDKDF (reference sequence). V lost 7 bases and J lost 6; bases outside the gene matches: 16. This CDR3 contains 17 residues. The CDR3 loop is CATNFVTGLVRPGELFF. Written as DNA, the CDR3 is TGTGCCACCAATTTCGTGACGGGACTAGTCAGGCCCGGGGAGCTGTTTTTT.

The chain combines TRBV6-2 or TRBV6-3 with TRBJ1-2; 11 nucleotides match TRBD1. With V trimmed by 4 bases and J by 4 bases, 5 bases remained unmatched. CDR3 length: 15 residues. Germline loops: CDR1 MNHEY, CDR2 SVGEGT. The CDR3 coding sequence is TGTGCCAGCAGTTCCCGGGACAGGGGGGGCTATGGCTACACCTTC. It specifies CASSSRDRGGYGYTF.

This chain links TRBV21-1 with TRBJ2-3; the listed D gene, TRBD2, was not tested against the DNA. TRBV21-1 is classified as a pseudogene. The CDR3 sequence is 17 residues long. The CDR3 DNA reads TGTGCCAGCAGCAAAGTGGGCACAGCGGAGGGACCCGATACGCAGTATTTT. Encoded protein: CASSKVGTAEGPDTQYF.

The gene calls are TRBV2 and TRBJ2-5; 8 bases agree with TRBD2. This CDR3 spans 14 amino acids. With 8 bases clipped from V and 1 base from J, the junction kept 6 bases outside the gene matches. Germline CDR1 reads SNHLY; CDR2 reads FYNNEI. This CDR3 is CASGITSGQETQYF. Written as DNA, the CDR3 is TGTGCCAGCGGGATTACTAGCGGCCAAGAGACCCAGTACTTC.

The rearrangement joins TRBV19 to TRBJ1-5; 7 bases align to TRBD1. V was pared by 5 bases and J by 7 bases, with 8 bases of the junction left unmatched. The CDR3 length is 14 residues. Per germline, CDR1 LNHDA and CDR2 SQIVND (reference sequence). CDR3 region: CASSHRGPGQPQHF. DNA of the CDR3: TGTGCCAGTAGTCACAGGGGACCCGGGCAGCCCCAGCATTTT.